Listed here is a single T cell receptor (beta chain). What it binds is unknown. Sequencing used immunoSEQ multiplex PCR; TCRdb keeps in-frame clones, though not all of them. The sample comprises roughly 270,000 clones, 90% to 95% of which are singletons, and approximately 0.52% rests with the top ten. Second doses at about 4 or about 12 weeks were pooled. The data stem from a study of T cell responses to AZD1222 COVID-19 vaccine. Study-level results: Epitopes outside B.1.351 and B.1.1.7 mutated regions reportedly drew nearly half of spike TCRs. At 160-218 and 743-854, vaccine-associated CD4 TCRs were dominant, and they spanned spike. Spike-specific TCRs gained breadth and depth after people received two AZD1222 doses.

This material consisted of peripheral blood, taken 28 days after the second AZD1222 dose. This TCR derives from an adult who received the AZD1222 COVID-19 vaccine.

The chain's CDR3 is CASSFGQTSYEQYF. The CDR3 DNA reads TGTGCCAGCAGCTTTGGTCAGACCTCATACGAGCAGTACTTC. The rearrangement links TRBV11-2 to TRBJ2-7; no clear D. Per the germline V gene, CDR1 is SGHAT and CDR2 is FQNNGV. V was shortened by 3 bases and J by 4 bases, with 13 bases between the two germline ends. This CDR3 comprises 14 residues.